The present TCR beta chain was sequenced within a study of T-cell reconstitution after alpha-beta-depleted transplantation in children. Germline V gene data show CDR1 as SGDLS and CDR2 as YYNGEE. V dropped 0 bases and J dropped 3 bases, with 6 bases sitting between them. The CDR3 runs 14 residues. Unique molecular identifiers were used to barcode this TCRbeta library. MiXCR, applied by TCRdb to the PCR reads, yields one record per CDR3 protein. The table lists some 550,000 distinct CDR3 sequences, around 17% of them singletons. This chain joins TRBV9 and TRBJ2-2; weak D call: TRBD2 (5 bases). Sequencing used PBMCs from the stem cell graft donor, obtained from the stem cell graft. This clonotype was obtained from a human donor who donated a stem cell graft to a child with acute lymphoblastic leukemia. CDR3 sequence reads: CASSVEADTGELFF. CDR3 bases: TGTGCCAGCAGCGTAGAAGCGGACACCGGGGAGCTGTTTTTT.